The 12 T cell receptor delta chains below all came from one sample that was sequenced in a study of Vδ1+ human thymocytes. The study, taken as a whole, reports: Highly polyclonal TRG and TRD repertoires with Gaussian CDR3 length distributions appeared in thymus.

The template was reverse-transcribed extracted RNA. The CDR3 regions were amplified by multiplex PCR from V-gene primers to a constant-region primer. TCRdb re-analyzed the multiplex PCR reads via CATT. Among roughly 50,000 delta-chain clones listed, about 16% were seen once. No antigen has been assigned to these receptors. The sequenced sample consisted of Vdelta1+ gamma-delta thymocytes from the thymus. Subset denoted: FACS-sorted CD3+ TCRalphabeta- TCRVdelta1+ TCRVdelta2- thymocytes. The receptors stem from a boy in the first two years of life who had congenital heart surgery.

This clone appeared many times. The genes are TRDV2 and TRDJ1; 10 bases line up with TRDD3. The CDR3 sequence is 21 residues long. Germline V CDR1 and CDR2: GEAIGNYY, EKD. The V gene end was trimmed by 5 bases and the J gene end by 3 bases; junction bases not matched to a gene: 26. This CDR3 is CACGPSFLRYWGIFAADKLIF. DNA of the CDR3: TGTGCCTGTGGCCCAAGCTTCCTACGGTACTGGGGGATTTTTGCCGCCGATAAACTCATCTTT.

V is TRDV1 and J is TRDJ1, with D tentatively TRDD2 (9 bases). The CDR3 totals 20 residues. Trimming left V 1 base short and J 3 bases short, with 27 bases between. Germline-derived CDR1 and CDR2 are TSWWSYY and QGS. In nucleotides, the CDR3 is TGTGCTCTTGGGGAACGACCTTCCTACGTCCGGGGGATATGGCCCGATAAACTCATCTTT. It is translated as CALGERPSYVRGIWPDKLIF.

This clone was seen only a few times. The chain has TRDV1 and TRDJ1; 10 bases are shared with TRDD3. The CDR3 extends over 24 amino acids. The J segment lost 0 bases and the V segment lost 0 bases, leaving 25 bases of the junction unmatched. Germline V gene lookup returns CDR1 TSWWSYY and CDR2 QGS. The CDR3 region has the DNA TGTGCTCTTGGGGAACTTCCTATCCACACAACCCTGGGGGATAGATCATGTTACACCGATAAACTCATCTTT. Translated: CALGELPIHTTLGDRSCYTDKLIF.

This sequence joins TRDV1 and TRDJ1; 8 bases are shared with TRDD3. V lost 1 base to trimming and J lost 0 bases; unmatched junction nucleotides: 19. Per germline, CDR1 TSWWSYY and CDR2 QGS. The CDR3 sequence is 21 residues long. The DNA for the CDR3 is TGTGCTCTTGGGGAACCTTCCTCCCTTTACTGGGGGGGGTCGTACACCGATAAACTCATCTTT. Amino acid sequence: CALGEPSSLYWGGSYTDKLIF.

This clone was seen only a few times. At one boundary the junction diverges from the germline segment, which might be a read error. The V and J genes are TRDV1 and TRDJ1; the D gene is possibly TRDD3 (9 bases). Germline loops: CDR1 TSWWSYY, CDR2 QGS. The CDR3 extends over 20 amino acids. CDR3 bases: TGTGCTCTTGGGGATTTCCCTTTCCTTCCTAAGGGGGGATACACCGATAGACTCATCTTT. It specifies CALGDFPFLPKGGYTDRLIF.

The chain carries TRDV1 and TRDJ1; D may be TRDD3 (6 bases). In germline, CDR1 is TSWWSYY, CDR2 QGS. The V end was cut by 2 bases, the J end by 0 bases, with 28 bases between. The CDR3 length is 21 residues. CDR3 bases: TGTGCTCTTGGGGAAACTCCTCCCATTGGGCTGGGGTCAATCTACACCGATAAACTCATCTTT. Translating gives CALGETPPIGLGSIYTDKLIF.

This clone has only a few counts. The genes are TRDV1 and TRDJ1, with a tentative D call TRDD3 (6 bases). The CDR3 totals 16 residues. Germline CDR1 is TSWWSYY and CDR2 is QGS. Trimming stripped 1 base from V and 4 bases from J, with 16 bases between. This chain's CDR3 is CALGEPPSGLGDKLIF. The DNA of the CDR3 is TGTGCTCTTGGGGAACCCCCCTCGGGACTGGGCGATAAACTCATCTTT.

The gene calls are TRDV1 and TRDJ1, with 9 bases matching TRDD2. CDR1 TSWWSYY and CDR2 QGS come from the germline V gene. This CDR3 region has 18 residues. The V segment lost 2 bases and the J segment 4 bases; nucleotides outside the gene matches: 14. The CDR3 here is CALGEKAFLRTLHDKLIF. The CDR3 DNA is TGTGCTCTTGGGGAAAAGGCCTTCCTACGTACTCTGCACGATAAACTCATCTTT.

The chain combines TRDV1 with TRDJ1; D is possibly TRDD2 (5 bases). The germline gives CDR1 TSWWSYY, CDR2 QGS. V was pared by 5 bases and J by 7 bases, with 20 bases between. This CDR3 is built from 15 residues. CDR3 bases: TGTGCTCTTGGGTCCCACTTCCCCACTAGAGGTAAACTCATCTTT. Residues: CALGSHFPTRGKLIF.

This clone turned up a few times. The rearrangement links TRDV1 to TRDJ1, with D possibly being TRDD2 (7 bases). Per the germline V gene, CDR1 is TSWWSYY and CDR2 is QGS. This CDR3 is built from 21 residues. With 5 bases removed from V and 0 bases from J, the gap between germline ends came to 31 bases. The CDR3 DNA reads TGTGCTCTTGGGAACCGTTCCTACTTGCGCGAGCTGGGGCCGAACACCGATAAACTCATCTTT. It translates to CALGNRSYLRELGPNTDKLIF.

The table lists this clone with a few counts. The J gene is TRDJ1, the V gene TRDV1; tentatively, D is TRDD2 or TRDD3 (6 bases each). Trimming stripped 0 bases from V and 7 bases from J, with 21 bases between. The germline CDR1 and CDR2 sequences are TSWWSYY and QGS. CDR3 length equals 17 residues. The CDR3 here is CALGELPTKSTGLKLIF. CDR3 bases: TGTGCTCTTGGGGAACTTCCTACGAAGTCGACTGGGCTTAAACTCATCTTT.

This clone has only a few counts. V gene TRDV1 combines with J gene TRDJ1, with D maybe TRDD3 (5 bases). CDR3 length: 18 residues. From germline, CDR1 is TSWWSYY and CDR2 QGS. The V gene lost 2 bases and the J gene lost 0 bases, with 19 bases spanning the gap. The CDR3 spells CALGEFPYVRGDTDKLIF. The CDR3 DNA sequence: TGTGCTCTTGGGGAATTCCCATACGTCCGGGGCGACACCGATAAACTCATCTTT.